This T cell receptor beta chain was found in a study of cytomegalovirus exposure and HLA in healthy donors. General study findings and limits: Among the sequence variants, a highly shared cluster was likely an artifact of sequencing. Later examination showed HLA-associated TCR beta chains had greater clonal expansion than equally common others. A few chains tied to CMV proved CMV antigen-specific in vitro.

Researchers ran the PCR with 60 Vbeta and 13 Jbeta primers. Some clones are missing from TCRdb's copy, which holds only in-frame ones; the method was immunoSEQ multiplex PCR. The table has about 160,000 clones, around four fifths seen once; the top ten hold about 2.1%. About this clone: Its target is unknown.

The length of the CDR3 is 15 residues. The V and J ends lost 5 bases and 6 bases, in that order; junction bases with no gene match: 8. Germline CDR1 and CDR2: SGHRS and YFSETQ. This clonotype was obtained from a female donor in good health and CMV-seronegative. The chain is built from TRBV5-1 and TRBJ2-3, with 11 bases fitting TRBD2. The sample was PBMCs. The CDR3, as DNA: TGCGCCAGCAGACGATTAGCGGGAGGGGGCGATACGCAGTATTTT. Translating gives CASRRLAGGGDTQYF.